Following are 9 T cell receptor beta chains from one sample sequenced in a study of human thymus T cells. Sequenced by immunoSEQ multiplex PCR; TCRdb stores in-frame clones only, minus some. The sample lists tens of thousands of clones, approximately 95% seen once, with roughly 5.7% in the top ten. Sequencing was carried out using blood. These receptors came from a boy under two years old with a congenital heart defect but otherwise immunologically healthy.

V gene TRBV5-6 combines with J gene TRBJ2-1, with 12 bases identical to TRBD1. V dropped 2 bases and J dropped 14; count of bases not matched to a gene: 5. Germline lookup yields CDR1 SGHDT and CDR2 YYEEEE. The CDR3 is 13 residues long. Here the CDR3 reads CASSLGTGGLEFF. CDR3 bases: TGTGCCAGCAGCTTAGGGACAGGGGGCTTGGAGTTCTTC.

This rearrangement joins TRBV19 to TRBJ2-7; 8 positions match TRBD2. CDR1 and CDR2 (germline): LNHDA, SQIVND (reference sequence). The CDR3 length is 13 residues. J lost 3 bases, V lost 3 bases, and 1 base had no gene match. The CDR3 loop is CASSITSGYEQYF. Here the CDR3 DNA reads TGTGCCAGTAGTATCACTAGCGGCTACGAGCAGTACTTC. Full variable domain (missing parts from reference TRBV19 and TRBJ2-7): DGGITQSPKYLFRKEGQNVTLSCEQNLNHDAMYWYRQDPGQGLRLIYYSQIVNDFQKGDIAEGYSVSREKKESFPLTVTSAQKNPTAFYLCASSITSGYEQYFGPGTRLTVT.

The rearrangement links TRBV5-6 to TRBJ2-3; tentative D call: TRBD2 (7 bases). This CDR3 is 17 amino acids long. Germline CDR1 is SGHDT and CDR2 is YYEEEE. Trimming left V 0 bases short and J 4 bases short, with 18 bases between. The CDR3, as DNA: TGTGCCAGCAGCTTGGCGGGGGGCCTCAGGGTCGCAGATACGCAGTATTTT. This sequence encodes CASSLAGGLRVADTQYF.

V and J are TRBV4-2 and TRBJ2-1; 10 bases match TRBD2. Germline CDR1 LGHNA, CDR2 YNFKEQ. After removal of 0 bases from V and 4 bases from J, the junction contained 9 bases not matched to a gene. This CDR3 is 18 amino acids long. DNA of the CDR3: TGTGCCAGCAGCCAAGATCAACGGCTAGCGGGGGTGTACAATGAGCAGTTCTTC. This gives the protein CASSQDQRLAGVYNEQFF.

The chain couples TRBV10-1 to TRBJ1-1; a weak D match, TRBD1 (5 bases). Germline V gene lookup returns CDR1 WNHNN and CDR2 SYGVQD (reference sequence). CDR3 size: 14 residues. Trimming removed 4 bases at V and 7 bases at J, with 16 bases between. This CDR3 is CASSGGGSPSEAFF. The CDR3 region has the DNA TGCGCCAGCAGTGGTGGGGGGAGTCCGAGTGAAGCTTTCTTT.

The CDR3 nucleotides read TGTGCCAGCAGCTACGAGCAGTACTTC. It encodes CASSYEQYF. The V gene is TRBV6-6, the J gene TRBJ2-7; D is unresolved. The V end was cut by 6 bases, the J end by 3 bases, with 0 bases between. CDR1 and CDR2 (germline): MNHNY, SVGAGI (reference sequence). There are 9 residues in the CDR3.

The V and J genes are TRBV23-1 and TRBJ2-7; the D gene is possibly TRBD2 (5 bases). TRBV23-1 is reported as an ORF; its role is uncertain. Trimming stripped 0 bases from V and 2 bases from J, with 11 bases between. The length of the CDR3 is 15 residues. The CDR3 nucleotides read TGCGCCAGCAGTCAATCGATTGGGAGAACCTACGAGCAGTACTTC. It yields the protein CASSQSIGRTYEQYF.

CDR3 region: CASSPLGATEAFF. For the CDR3, the DNA is TGTGCCAGCAGCCCCCTAGGGGCCACTGAAGCTTTCTTT. J is TRBJ1-1 and V is TRBV27; D perhaps matches TRBD1 (5 bases). Trimming cost V 6 bases and J 4 bases, with 12 bases left between them. CDR1 is MNHEY and CDR2 is SMNVEV in the germline V gene (reference sequence). The CDR3 spans 13 residues.

V usage is TRBV21-1 and J usage is TRBJ2-2; no check of the table's D call, TRBD1, against the DNA was made. TRBV21-1 is a pseudogene. The CDR3 totals 16 residues. DNA of the CDR3: TGTGCCAGCAGCAAAGTGGGCAGGGGGGACACCGGGGAGCTGTTTTTT. Encoded protein: CASSKVGRGDTGELFF.